This T cell receptor (beta chain) was sequenced for a study of T cells after yellow fever vaccination. Study-level findings and limits: Overall, a small share of clonotypes was seen in both CD4 and CD8 compartments.

Production of TCR cDNA was by 5'RACE template switching, which also added a universal primer site and UMIs. TCRdb reprocessed the 5' RACE reads via MiXCR and lists one record per CDR3 protein. This table has some 350,000 distinct CDR3 sequences, approximately 9% appearing once. This clonotype appeared a few times. What it binds is not known. CDR1 is LNHDA, CDR2 SQIVND, per germline (reference sequence). The CDR3 is 15 amino acids. V lost 4 bases, J lost 4 bases, and 14 bases lay in between. The TCR originated in a young man who received the YFV17D yellow fever vaccine. The source was PBMCs, collected on the day of the first yellow fever vaccination. The gene calls are TRBV19 and TRBJ1-3; D is undetermined. The CDR3 region is CASSTLRGIGNTIYF. CDR3 bases: TGTGCCAGTAGTACGTTGCGAGGAATCGGAAACACCATATATTTT.